This section outlines one T cell receptor beta chain sequence together with its context. Its antigen is still unknown. The sample originates from a study of CD8 T cells in ankylosing spondylitis. Regarding the study as a whole: In ankylosing spondylitis blood, a motif of roughly eight highly homologous TCR beta variants appeared characteristic.

CDR1 is LNHNV and CDR2 is YYDKDF in the germline V gene (reference sequence). J gave up 4 bases and V 4 bases, and 3 bases lay outside the gene matches. The CDR3 covers 15 residues. TCRdb called the 5' RACE reads again in MiXCR, with one record for every CDR3 protein. The table shows tens of thousands of distinct CDR3 sequences, with roughly 33% occurring only once. Specimen: synovial fluid, either unsorted or a sorted T cell fraction (not recorded which). The source of this sequence is a male donor with ankylosing spondylitis. V usage is TRBV15 and J usage is TRBJ1-3; 11 bases map to TRBD1. The chain's CDR3 is CATSMDRGLGNTIYF. The CDR3 DNA reads TGTGCCACCAGCATGGACAGGGGGCTGGGAAACACCATATATTTT. Combining the CDR3 with reference TRBV15 and TRBJ1-3 gives the whole variable domain DAMVIQNPRYQVTQFGKPVTLSCSQTLNHNVMYWYQQKSSQAPKLLFHYYDKDFNNEADTPDNFQSRRPNTSFCFLDIRSPGLGDTAMYLCATSMDRGLGNTIYFGEGSWLTVV.